These T cell receptor beta chains were read from a single sample in a study of tumor and adjacent non-tumor tissue in lung cancer. TCRdb fed the multiplex PCR reads into MiXCR, producing one record per CDR3 protein. The sample includes 110,000 or so distinct CDR3 sequences, 60% to 70% seen only once; the top ten take roughly 20%. The sequenced sample consisted of distant non-tumor lung tissue. The receptors originated from a man in his fifties or sixties with non-small cell lung cancer. Each CDR3 is given with its conserved first and last residue. D genes are given only for firm matches. A row's size may be missing; if present it is once, few, many or a size class.

. 15 TRBJ2-1 TRBV11-3 . TGTGCTAGTAGCCTTGCGGATCCCTTGGACAATGAGCAGTTCTTC CASSLADPLDNEQFF
. 15 TRBJ2-3 TRBV12-3/TRBV12-4 . TGTGCCAGCAGCCGGGGGCGGGGGAGCACAGGTATGCAGTATTTT CASSRGRGSTGMQYF
few 18 TRBJ1-4 TRBV7-9 . TGTGCCAGCAGCTTAGGGCTCGGGAGCCCAAGAACTAATGAAAAACTGTTTTTT CASSLGLGSPRTNEKLFF
medium-sized 15 TRBJ1-4 TRBV13 TRBD1 TGTGCCAGCAGCGTTGAGGGGGCGCGACATGAAAAACTGTTTTTT CASSVEGARHEKLFF
. 14 TRBJ2-7 TRBV6-1 . TGTGCCAACAGTGATGGTGTAGGGGCCTACGAGCAGTACTTC CANSDGVGAYEQYF
. 14 TRBJ2-3 TRBV11-2 TRBD1 TGTGCCAGTAGCAAAGGACAGGGTCCGGATACGCAGTATTTT CASSKGQGPDTQYF
. 12 TRBJ2-1 TRBV29-1 . TGCAGCCCTTCGGGGGGCTACAAAGAGCAGTTCTTC CSPSGGYKEQFF
. 13 TRBJ2-5 TRBV7-8 . TGTGCCAGTAGCTTGACGGACTGGGAGACCCAGTACTTC CASSLTDWETQYF
. 17 TRBJ1-6 TRBV2 . TGTGCCAGCAGTGAAGCCCGCGTCAGCGTCTATAATTCACCCCTCCACTTT CASSEARVSVYNSPLHF
. 14 TRBJ1-4 TRBV12-3/TRBV12-4 TRBD1 TGTGGCAGCAGGCAGGGGGCGCGTAGAGAAAAACTGTTTTTT CGSRQGARREKLFF
. 17 TRBJ2-1 TRBV7-8 TRBD2 TGTGCCAGCAGCTTAGACTTAGCGGGAGGCACATACAATGAGCAGTTCTTC CASSLDLAGGTYNEQFF
medium-sized 16 TRBJ1-5 TRBV4-1 . TGCGCCAGCAGCCAAGATCCGGGGAACAGCAATCAGCCCCAGCATTTT CASSQDPGNSNQPQHF
. 15 TRBJ2-2 TRBV5-1 TRBD2 TGCGCCAGCACACAAAGCGGGAGTGGCACCGGGGAGCTGTTTTTT CASTQSGSGTGELFF
. 14 TRBJ1-2 TRBV20-1 . TGCAGTGCTAGAGATCCCGGGGCTTACTATGGCTACACCTTC CSARDPGAYYGYTF
. 17 TRBJ2-5 TRBV5-6 . TGTGCCAGCAGCTTGGATGCAGGGAGAGTGGTGGTTGAGACCCAGTACTTC CASSLDAGRVVVETQYF
many 14 TRBJ2-7 TRBV28 TRBD2 TGTGCCAGCAGTTATTCGGGACTAGCAGCCGAGCAGTACTTC CASSYSGLAAEQYF
. 15 TRBJ2-1 TRBV11-2 TRBD1 TGTGTCAGCTTTCCCCAGGGGGCGCGGGGCGATGAGCAGTTCTTC CVSFPQGARGDEQFF
. 16 TRBJ1-3 TRBV20-1 TRBD1 TGCGGTGCTAGAGATCACGGGACAGGGGTGGGAAACACCATACATTTT CGARDHGTGVGNTIHF
few 15 TRBJ2-4 TRBV20-1 TRBD1 TGCACTGCTCCCCGACAGGGGGCGTCCAAAAACATTCAGTACTTC CTAPRQGASKNIQYF
many 16 TRBJ1-6 TRBV6-5 . TGTGCCAGCAGGCCCGCCCCACAGGGATATAATTCACCCCTCCACTTT CASRPAPQGYNSPLHF
once 15 TRBJ2-2 TRBV6-1 TRBD1 TGTGCCAGCAGCTACAGGGGCGCGAACATCGGGGAGCTGTTATTT CASSYRGANIGELLF
. 12 TRBJ1-1 TRBV20-1 . TGCAGTGATAGCCATCAGAGGGACGAAGCTTTCTTT CSDSHQRDEAFF
. 15 TRBJ2-7 TRBV5-1 . TGCGCCAGCAGCGGATCCGGGACCCGAGACGACGAGCAGTACTTC CASSGSGTRDDEQYF
many 16 TRBJ2-2 TRBV10-3 . TGTGCCATCAGTGAGAAGGGGGGGCTGTCTTCCGGGGAGCTGTTTTTT CAISEKGGLSSGELFF
many 14 TRBJ2-1 TRBV5-1 . TGCGCCAGCAGTAAGGAGAGCTCCTACAATGAGCAGTTCTTC CASSKESSYNEQFF
. 14 TRBJ2-7 TRBV6-2/TRBV6-3 . TGTGCCAGCAGCTCTCCAACTCGCTCCTACGAGCAGAACTTC CASSSPTRSYEQNF
many 15 TRBJ2-5 TRBV6-2/TRBV6-3 TRBD1 TGTGCCAGCAGTGGGGCCTGGGACAGCCAAGAGACCCAGTACTTC CASSGAWDSQETQYF
. 16 TRBJ2-1 TRBV29-1 . TGCAACGCTAACGAGGCCGCACAGGGTGGCATGGGCGAGCAGTTCTTC CNANEAAQGGMGEQFF
. 14 TRBJ1-3 TRBV28 . TGTGCCAGCAGCCGGCACGGCTCTGGAAACACCATATATTTT CASSRHGSGNTIYF
. 13 TRBJ2-4 TRBV28 . TGTAGCAGTTCAGGGTCCCCTTTCAACATTCAGTACTTC CSSSGSPFNIQYF
many 11 TRBJ2-7 TRBV28 . TGTGCCAGCAGTCCCAATTACGAGCAGTACTTC CASSPNYEQYF
many 16 TRBJ2-2 TRBV4-2 TRBD1 TGTGCCAGCAGCCGGGGACAGGGGGCTGACACCGGGGAGCTGTTTTTT CASSRGQGADTGELFF
. 14 TRBJ2-1 TRBV20-1 TRBD2 TGCAGTGCCGAAGTAGCGGGAGGGCTCAATGAGCAGTTCTTC CSAEVAGGLNEQFF
many 13 TRBJ2-2 TRBV5-4 TRBD1 TGTGCCAGCAGAGGGGACAGGAGCGGGGAGCTGTTTTTT CASRGDRSGELFF
once 14 TRBJ2-7 TRBV6-2/TRBV6-3 . TGTGCCAGCACCCCTCGGGGGTCACACTACGATCAGTACTTC CASTPRGSHYDQYF
. 19 TRBJ2-2 TRBV11-2 TRBD2 TGTGTCAGTAGCTTTCGGGCTAGCGGGGGGGAAGCCAACACCGGGGAGCTGTTTTTT CVSSFRASGGEANTGELFF
. 13 TRBJ2-7 TRBV12-3/TRBV12-4 TRBD1 TGTGCCAGCAGTCGGACAGGGGGCCTAGAGCAGTACTTC CASSRTGGLEQYF
. 14 TRBJ1-2 TRBV12-3/TRBV12-4 . TGTGCCAGCAGTACCCAGGCAGGGGTGGGTGACTACACCTTC CASSTQAGVGDYTF
. 16 TRBJ2-7 TRBV6-5 . TGTGCCAGCATTTCACCAATGACGGGGAGGAAGGACGAGCAGTACTTC CASISPMTGRKDEQYF
many 17 TRBJ2-5 TRBV6-1 TRBD1 TGTGCCAGCAGTGAAAGGACAGGGGGCGGCTTCGGGGAGACCCAGTACTTC CASSERTGGGFGETQYF
. 12 TRBJ1-1 TRBV12-3/TRBV12-4 . TGTGCCAGCACCGGGGTGGGCACTGAAACTTTCTTT CASTGVGTETFF
few 20 TRBJ2-1 TRBV24-1 . TGTGCCACCAGTGACCCGACGAGCTCCCAAGAACAGAGCTCCTACAATGAGCAGTTCTTC CATSDPTSSQEQSSYNEQFF
many 18 TRBJ1-2 TRBV12-3/TRBV12-4 . TGTGCCAGCAGTTCGACCCCACAGGGCCCCCAAGCTAACTATGGCTACACCTTC CASSSTPQGPQANYGYTF
few 16 TRBJ2-7 TRBV28 . TGTGCCAGCAGTCCCCCGGGACCCCACGGCCTCTACGAGCAGTACTTC CASSPPGPHGLYEQYF
many 15 TRBJ1-4 TRBV4-1 . TGCGCCAGCAGCCCAAGGTGGGGAACTAATGAAAAACTGTTTTTT CASSPRWGTNEKLFF
. 12 TRBJ1-1 TRBV20-1 . TGCAGTGCCAGCCATCAGAGGGATGAAGTTTTCTTT CSASHQRDEVFF
many 16 TRBJ2-3 TRBV5-5 TRBD1 TGTGCCAGCAGCTTGGGGGACAGGGGCAGGGCAGATACGCAGTATTTT CASSLGDRGRADTQYF
. 14 TRBJ1-2 TRBV30 . TGTGCCTGGAGTGTACTCGGATCTAACTGTGGCTATACCTTC CAWSVLGSNCGYTF
many 15 TRBJ2-5 TRBV30 TRBD2 TGTGCCTGGAGTAACCCCGGGACTAGCCGAGAGACCCAGTACTTC CAWSNPGTSRETQYF
many 15 TRBJ2-2 TRBV6-6 TRBD2 TGTGCCAGCAGCCAAGCGGGGGCCTACACCGGGGAGCTGTTTTTT CASSQAGAYTGELFF
many 15 TRBJ2-2 TRBV24-1 TRBD1 TGTGCCACCAGTGACCCGGGACAGACCACCGGGGAGCTGTTTTTT CATSDPGQTTGELFF
. 15 TRBJ2-7 TRBV20-1 TRBD2 TGCAATGCTACAGGTCCCGGGACTAGCGTCTACGAGCAGTACTTC CNATGPGTSVYEQYF
. 14 TRBJ1-5 TRBV7-2 . TGTGCCAGCAGCACGGGGGGGTCAGGGCAGCCCCAGCATTTT CASSTGGSGQPQHF
many 15 TRBJ1-6 TRBV6-6 . TGTGCCAGCAGTTACAATCCGGGTACTAATTCACCCCTCCACTTT CASSYNPGTNSPLHF
many 17 TRBJ2-2 TRBV6-5 . TGTGCCAGCAGTTACTCGAGGTTCCCCCCACAAACCGGGGAGCTGTTTTTT CASSYSRFPPQTGELFF